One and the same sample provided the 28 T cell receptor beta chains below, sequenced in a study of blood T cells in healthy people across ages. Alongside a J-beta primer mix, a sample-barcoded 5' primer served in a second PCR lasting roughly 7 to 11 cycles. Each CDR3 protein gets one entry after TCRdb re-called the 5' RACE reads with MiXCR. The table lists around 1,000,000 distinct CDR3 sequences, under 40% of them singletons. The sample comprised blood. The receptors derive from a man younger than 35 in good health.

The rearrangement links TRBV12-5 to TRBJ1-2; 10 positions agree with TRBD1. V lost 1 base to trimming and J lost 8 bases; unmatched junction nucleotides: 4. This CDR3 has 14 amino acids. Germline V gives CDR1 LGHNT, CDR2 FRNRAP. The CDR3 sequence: CASGLEDRGEGYTF. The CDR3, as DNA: TGTGCTAGTGGTTTGGAGGACAGGGGGGAGGGCTACACCTTC.

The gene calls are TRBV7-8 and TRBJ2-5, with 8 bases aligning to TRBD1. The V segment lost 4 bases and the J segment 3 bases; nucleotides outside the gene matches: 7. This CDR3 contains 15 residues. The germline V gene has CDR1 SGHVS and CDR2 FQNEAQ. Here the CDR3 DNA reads TGTGCCAGCAGCTCGGGACAGGTCTCCGAAGAGACCCAGTACTTC. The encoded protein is CASSSGQVSEETQYF.

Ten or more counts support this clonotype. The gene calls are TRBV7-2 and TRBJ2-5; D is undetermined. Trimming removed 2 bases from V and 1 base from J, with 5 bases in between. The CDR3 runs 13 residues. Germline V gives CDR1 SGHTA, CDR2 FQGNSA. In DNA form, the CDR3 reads TGTGCCAGCAGCTTAACCTTCCAAGAGACCCAGTACTTC. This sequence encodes CASSLTFQETQYF.

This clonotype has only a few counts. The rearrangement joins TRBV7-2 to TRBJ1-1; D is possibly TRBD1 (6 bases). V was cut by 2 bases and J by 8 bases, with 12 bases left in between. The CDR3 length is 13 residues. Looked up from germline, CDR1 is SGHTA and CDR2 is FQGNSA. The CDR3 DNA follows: TGTGCCAGCAGCTTACGACAGGAGCCCGAAGCTTTCTTT. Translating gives CASSLRQEPEAFF. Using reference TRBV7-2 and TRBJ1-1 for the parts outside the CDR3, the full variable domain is GAGVSQSPSNKVTEKGKDVELRCDPISGHTALYWYRQSLGQGLEFLIYFQGNSAPDKSGLPSDRFSAERTGGSVSTLTIQRTQQEDSAVYLCASSLRQEPEAFFGQGTRLTVV.

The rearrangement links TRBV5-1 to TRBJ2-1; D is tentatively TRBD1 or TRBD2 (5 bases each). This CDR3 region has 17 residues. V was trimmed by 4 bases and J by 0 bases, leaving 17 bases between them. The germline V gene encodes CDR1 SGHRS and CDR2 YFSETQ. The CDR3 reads CASSGTVLSSSYNEQFF. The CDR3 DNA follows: TGCGCCAGCAGCGGGACGGTTCTTTCTAGCTCCTACAATGAGCAGTTCTTC.

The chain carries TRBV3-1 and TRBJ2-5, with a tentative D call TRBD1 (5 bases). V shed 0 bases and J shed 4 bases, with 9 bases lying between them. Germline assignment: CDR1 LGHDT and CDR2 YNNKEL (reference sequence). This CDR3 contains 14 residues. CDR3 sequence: CASSQDNQGETQYF. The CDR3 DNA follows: TGTGCCAGCAGCCAAGATAACCAGGGAGAGACCCAGTACTTC.

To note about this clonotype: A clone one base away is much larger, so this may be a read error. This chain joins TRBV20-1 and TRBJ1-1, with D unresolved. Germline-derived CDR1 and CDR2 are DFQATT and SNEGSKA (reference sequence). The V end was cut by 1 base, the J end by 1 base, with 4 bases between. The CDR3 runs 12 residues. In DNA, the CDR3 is TGCAGTGCTAGAGTAGAGAACACTGAAGCTTTCTTT. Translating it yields CSARVENTEAFF.

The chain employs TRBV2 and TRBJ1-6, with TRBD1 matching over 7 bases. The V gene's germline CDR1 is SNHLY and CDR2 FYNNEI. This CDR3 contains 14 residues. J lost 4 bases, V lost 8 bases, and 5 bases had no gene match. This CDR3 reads CASLEGQYNSPLHF. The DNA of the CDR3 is TGTGCCAGCCTCGAGGGACAGTATAATTCACCCCTCCACTTT.

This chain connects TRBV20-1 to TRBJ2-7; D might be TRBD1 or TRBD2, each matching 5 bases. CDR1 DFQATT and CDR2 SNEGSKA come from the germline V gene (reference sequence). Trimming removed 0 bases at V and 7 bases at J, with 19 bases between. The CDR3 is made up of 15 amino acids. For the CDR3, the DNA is TGCAGTGCTAGAGATGGTGTAGGGACCTACAATGAGCAGTACTTC. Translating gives CSARDGVGTYNEQYF.

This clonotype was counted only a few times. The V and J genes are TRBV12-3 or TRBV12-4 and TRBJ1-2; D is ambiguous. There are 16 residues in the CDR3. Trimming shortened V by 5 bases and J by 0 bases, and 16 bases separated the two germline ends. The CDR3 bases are TGTGCCAGCAGTCCCGTAAAGACGGTAGCTAACTATGGCTACACCTTC. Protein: CASSPVKTVANYGYTF.

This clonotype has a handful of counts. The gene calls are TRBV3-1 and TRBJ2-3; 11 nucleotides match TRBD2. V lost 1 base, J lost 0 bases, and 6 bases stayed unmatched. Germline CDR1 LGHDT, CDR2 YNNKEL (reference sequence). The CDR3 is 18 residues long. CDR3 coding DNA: TGTGCCAGCAGCCAAGCAAAACTAGCGGGGGCTAGCACAGATACGCAGTATTTT. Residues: CASSQAKLAGASTDTQYF.

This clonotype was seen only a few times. Here the CDR3 DNA reads TGTGCCAGCGGGAGCTCCTATAATTCACCCCTCCACTTT. Its protein is CASGSSYNSPLHF. The rearrangement uses TRBV9 and TRBJ1-6; no reliable D call. This CDR3 contains 13 residues. CDR1 and CDR2 from the germline V gene are SGDLS and YYNGEE. V was trimmed by 7 bases and J by 0 bases, leaving 5 bases between them.

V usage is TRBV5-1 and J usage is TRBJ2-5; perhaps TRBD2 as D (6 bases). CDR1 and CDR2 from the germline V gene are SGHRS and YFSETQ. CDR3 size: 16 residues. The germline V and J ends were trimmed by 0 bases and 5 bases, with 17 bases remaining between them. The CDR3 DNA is TGCGCCAGCAGCTTGGCCGGGGTTAGCGGTTTGGAGACCCAGTACTTC. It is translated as CASSLAGVSGLETQYF. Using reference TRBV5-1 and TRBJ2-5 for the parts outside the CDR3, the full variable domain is KAGVTQTPRYLIKTRGQQVTLSCSPISGHRSVSWYQQTPGQGLQFLFEYFSETQRNKGNFPGRFSGRQFSNSRSEMNVSTLELGDSALYLCASSLAGVSGLETQYFGPGTRLLVL.

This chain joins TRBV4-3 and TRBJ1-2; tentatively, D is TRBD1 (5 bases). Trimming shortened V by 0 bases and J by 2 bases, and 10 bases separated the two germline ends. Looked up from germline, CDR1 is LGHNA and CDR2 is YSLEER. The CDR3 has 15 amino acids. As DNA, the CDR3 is TGCGCCAGCAGCCAAGATCTCCCAGGGAACTATGGCTACACCTTC. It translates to CASSQDLPGNYGYTF.

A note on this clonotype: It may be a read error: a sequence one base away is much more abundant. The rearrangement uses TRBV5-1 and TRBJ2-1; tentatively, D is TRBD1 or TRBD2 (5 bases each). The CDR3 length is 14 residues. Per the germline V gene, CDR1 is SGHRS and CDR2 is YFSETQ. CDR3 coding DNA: TGCGCCAGCCAGAATAGGGGACCATTCAATGCGCAGTTCTTC. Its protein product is CASQNRGPFNAQFF.

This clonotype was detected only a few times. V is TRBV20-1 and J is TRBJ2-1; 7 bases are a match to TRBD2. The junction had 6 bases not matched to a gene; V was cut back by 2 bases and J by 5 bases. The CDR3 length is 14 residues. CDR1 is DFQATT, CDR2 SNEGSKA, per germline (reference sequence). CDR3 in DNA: TGCAGTGCTAGACGGTCTAGCGGAAACAATGAGCAGTTCTTC. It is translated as CSARRSSGNNEQFF.

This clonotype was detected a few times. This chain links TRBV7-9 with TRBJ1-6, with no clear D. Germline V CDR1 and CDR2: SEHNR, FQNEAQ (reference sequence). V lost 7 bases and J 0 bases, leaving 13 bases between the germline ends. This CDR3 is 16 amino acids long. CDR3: CASNPAGNSYNSPLHF. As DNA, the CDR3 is TGTGCCAGCAACCCGGCAGGTAACTCCTATAATTCACCCCTCCACTTT.

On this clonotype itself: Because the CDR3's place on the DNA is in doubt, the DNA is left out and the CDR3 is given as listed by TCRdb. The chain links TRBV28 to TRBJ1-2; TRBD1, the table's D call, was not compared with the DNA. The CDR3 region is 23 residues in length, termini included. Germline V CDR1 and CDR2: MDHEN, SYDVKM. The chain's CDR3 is CASSSMTEATSEAFFGQNYGYTF.

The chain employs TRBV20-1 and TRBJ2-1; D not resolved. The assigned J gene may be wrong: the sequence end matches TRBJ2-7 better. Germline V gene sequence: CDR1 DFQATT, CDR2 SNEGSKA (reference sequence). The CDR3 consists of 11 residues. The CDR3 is CSASPRHEQYF. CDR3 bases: TGCAGTGCTAGTCCCCGGCATGAGCAGTACTTC.

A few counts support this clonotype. CDR3 nucleotide sequence: TGCAGTGCTAGACCTACACCGGGTCTAGCGGACGTTATAAGGTTAAATGAGCAGTTCTTC. This codes for CSARPTPGLADVIRLNEQFF. The V call is TRBV20-1, the J call TRBJ2-1, with TRBD2 identical over 7 bases. Germline CDR1 reads DFQATT; CDR2 reads SNEGSKA (reference sequence). V was pared by 2 bases and J by 7 bases, with 26 bases of the junction left unmatched. The CDR3 loop spans 20 amino acids.

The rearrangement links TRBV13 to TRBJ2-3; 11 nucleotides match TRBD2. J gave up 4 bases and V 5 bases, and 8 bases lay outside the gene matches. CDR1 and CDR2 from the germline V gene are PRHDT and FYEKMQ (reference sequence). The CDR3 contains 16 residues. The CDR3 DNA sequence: TGTGCCAGCAGCCAAATAGCGGGGGGGCGTCCAGATACGCAGTATTTT. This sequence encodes CASSQIAGGRPDTQYF.

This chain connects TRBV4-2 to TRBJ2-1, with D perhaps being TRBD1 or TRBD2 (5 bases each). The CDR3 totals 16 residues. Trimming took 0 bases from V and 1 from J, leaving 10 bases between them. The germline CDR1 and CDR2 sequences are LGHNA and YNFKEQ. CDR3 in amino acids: CASSQDIGASYNEQFF. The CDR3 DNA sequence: TGTGCCAGCAGCCAAGACATCGGGGCATCCTACAATGAGCAGTTCTTC.

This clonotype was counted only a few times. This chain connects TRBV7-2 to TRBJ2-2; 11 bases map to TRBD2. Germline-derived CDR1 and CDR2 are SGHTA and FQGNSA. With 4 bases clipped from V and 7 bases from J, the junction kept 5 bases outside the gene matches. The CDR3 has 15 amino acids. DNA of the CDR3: TGTGCCAGCAGCTCGTTAGCGGGGGGGGTCGGGGAGCTGTTTTTT. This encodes CASSSLAGGVGELFF.

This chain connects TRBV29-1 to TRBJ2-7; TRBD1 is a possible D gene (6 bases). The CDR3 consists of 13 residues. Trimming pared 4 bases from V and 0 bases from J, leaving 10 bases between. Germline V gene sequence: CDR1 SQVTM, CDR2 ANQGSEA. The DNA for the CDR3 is TGCAGCGTTGGGGGGACACTCTCCTACGAGCAGTACTTC. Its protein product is CSVGGTLSYEQYF.

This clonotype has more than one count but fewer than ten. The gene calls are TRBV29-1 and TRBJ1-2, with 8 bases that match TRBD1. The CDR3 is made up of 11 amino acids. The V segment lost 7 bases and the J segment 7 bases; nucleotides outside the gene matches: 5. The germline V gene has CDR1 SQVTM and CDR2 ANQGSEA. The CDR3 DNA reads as TGCAGCGGGGGACAGGACGTTGGCTACACCTTC. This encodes CSGGQDVGYTF. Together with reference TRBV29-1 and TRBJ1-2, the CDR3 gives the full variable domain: SAVISQKPSRDICQRGTSLTIQCQVDSQVTMMFWYRQQPGQSLTLIATANQGSEATYESGFVIDKFPISRPNLTFSTLTVSNMSPEDSSIYLCSGGQDVGYTFGSGTRLTVV.

This CDR3 reads CASIDSGGSPPQFF. In DNA form, the CDR3 reads TGTGCCAGCATCGATAGCGGGGGTTCCCCCCCGCAGTTCTTC. The chain couples TRBV6-6 to TRBJ2-1, with TRBD2 matching 9 bases. J was trimmed by 12 bases and V by 7 bases; bases with no gene match: 13. Germline V CDR1 and CDR2: MNHNY, SVGAGI (reference sequence). The CDR3 runs to 14 residues.

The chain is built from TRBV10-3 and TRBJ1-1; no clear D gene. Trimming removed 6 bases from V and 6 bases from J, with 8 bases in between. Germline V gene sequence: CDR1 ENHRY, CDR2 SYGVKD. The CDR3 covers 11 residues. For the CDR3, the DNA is TGTGCCATCAGGATTAGGGCTGAAGCTTTCTTT. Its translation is CAIRIRAEAFF.

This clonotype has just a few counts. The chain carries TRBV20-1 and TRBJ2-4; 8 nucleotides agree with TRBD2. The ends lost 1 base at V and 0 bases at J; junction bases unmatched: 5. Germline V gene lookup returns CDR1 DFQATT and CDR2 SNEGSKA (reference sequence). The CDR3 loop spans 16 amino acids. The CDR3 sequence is CSARASGGKAKNIQYF. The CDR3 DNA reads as TGCAGTGCTAGAGCGAGCGGGGGAAAAGCCAAAAACATTCAGTACTTC.